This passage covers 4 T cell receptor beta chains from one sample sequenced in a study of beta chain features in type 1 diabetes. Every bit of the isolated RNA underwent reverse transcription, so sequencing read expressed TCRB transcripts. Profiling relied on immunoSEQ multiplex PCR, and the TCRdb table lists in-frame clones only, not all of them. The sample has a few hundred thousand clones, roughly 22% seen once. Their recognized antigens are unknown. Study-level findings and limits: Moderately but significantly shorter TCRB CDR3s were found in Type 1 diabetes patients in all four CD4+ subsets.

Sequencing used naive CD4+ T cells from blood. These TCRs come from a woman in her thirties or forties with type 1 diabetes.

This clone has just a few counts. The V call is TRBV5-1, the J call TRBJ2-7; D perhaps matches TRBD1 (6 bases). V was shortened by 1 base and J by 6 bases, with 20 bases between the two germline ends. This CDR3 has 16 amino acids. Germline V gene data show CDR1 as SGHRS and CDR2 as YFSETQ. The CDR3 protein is CASSLQVGQPSGEQYF. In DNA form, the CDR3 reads TGCGCCAGCAGCTTGCAAGTAGGACAGCCCTCAGGCGAGCAGTACTTC.

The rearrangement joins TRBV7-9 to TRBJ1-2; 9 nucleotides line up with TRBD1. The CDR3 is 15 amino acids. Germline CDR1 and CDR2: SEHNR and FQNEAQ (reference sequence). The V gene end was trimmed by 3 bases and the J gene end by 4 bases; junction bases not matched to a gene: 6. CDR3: CASSFRDRALYGYTF. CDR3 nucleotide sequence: TGTGCCAGCAGCTTCCGGGACAGGGCCCTCTATGGCTACACCTTC.

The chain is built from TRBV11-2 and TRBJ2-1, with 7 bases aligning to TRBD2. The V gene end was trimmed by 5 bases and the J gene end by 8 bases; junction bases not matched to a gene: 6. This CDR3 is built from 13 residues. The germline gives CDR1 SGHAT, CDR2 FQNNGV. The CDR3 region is CASSPRLAHEQFF. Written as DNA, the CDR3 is TGTGCCAGCAGCCCTCGACTAGCACATGAGCAGTTCTTC.

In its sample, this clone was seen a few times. CDR3 DNA sequence: TGTGCCATCAGCCCTATGACAGCGCCAGGGGCCAACGTCCTGACTTTC. The encoded protein is CAISPMTAPGANVLTF. The chain employs TRBV10-3 and TRBJ2-6; D may be TRBD1 (5 bases). The germline gives CDR1 ENHRY, CDR2 SYGVKD. The V end was cut by 6 bases, the J end by 4 bases, with 16 bases between. CDR3 length equals 16 residues.